Following are 14 T cell receptor beta chains from one sample sequenced in a study of metastatic and nonmetastatic thyroid tumors. The entire patient cohort was treatment-naive prior to thyroid surgery. MiXCR was used by TCRdb to re-call the PCR reads. The profile covers about 40,000 clones, with approximately 10% appearing a single time and roughly a quarter taken by the ten largest. The sequencing input was blood. The receptors come from a female donor with papillary thyroid cancer or a benign thyroid nodule (not recorded which). Some clones in this sample may be carry-over from other donors' samples.

In this sample, this clone turned up many times. The chain couples TRBV28 to TRBJ2-7, with D unclear. The CDR3 totals 12 residues. V lost 10 bases and J lost 0, with 10 bases in between. The V gene's germline CDR1 is MDHEN and CDR2 SYDVKM. CDR3 loop: CATQSHSYEQYF. Written as DNA, the CDR3 is TGTGCCACCCAATCCCACTCCTACGAGCAGTACTTC.

This clone was counted many times. The V and J genes are TRBV18 and TRBJ2-3; the match to TRBD1 covers 11 bases. Germline-derived CDR1 and CDR2 are KGHSH and LQKENI. The CDR3 contains 19 residues. The V and J ends lost 2 bases and 0 bases, in that order; junction bases with no gene match: 10. The CDR3 bases are TGTGCCAGCTCACCATGGCGCGGACAGGGGGCAACTAGCACAGATACGCAGTATTTT. This gives the protein CASSPWRGQGATSTDTQYF.

This clone turned up a few times. The rearrangement uses TRBV19 and TRBJ1-1; D not resolved. V was clipped by 6 bases and J by 0 bases, with 11 bases between them. The germline CDR1 and CDR2 sequences are LNHDA and SQIVND (reference sequence). The CDR3 consists of 14 residues. In DNA, the CDR3 is TGTGCCAGTAGCGGCCCCTACATGAACACTGAAGCTTTCTTT. Residues: CASSGPYMNTEAFF. The whole variable domain, filled in from reference TRBV19 and TRBJ1-1, reads DGGITQSPKYLFRKEGQNVTLSCEQNLNHDAMYWYRQDPGQGLRLIYYSQIVNDFQKGDIAEGYSVSREKKESFPLTVTSAQKNPTAFYLCASSGPYMNTEAFFGQGTRLTVV.

This clone was counted a few times. This clone may be a read error of a much larger clone one base away. Additional DNA sequences in this sample encode the identical CDR3. V usage is TRBV7-9 and J usage is TRBJ2-5; D remains unclear. The CDR3 spans 11 residues. Germline CDR1 is SEHNR and CDR2 is FQNEAQ (reference sequence). As DNA, the CDR3 is TGTGCCAGTAGCTCACAAGAGACCCAGTACTTC. It yields the protein CASSSQETQYF. The entire variable domain, with the rest obtained from reference TRBV7-9 and TRBJ2-5, is as follows: DTGVSQNPRHKITKRGQNVTFRCDPISEHNRLYWYRQTLGQGPEFLTYFQNEAQLEKSRLLSDRFSAERPKGSFSTLEIQRTEQGDSAMYLCASSSQETQYFGPGTRLLVL.

This clone was recorded at least ten times. The chain has TRBV11-2 and TRBJ2-5; no clear D. V shed 1 base and J shed 5 bases, with 8 bases lying between them. The CDR3 contains 13 residues. CDR1 is SGHAT, CDR2 FQNNGV, per germline. CDR3 region: CASSLAVSETQYF. Here the CDR3 DNA reads TGTGCCAGCAGCTTAGCGGTATCCGAGACCCAGTACTTC.

In this sample, this clone turned up many times. Being one base from a much bigger clone, this may be a read error. This sequence joins TRBV2 and TRBJ1-6; 8 bases are shared with TRBD1. Germline CDR1 and CDR2: SNHLY and FYNNEI. The CDR3 is 18 amino acids. V dropped 5 bases and J dropped 7; count of bases not matched to a gene: 16. The CDR3 DNA sequence: TGTGCCAGCAGTTCGTACGAGACAGGGGCAGTTGGAAATTCACCCCTCCACTTT. Translation gives CASSSYETGAVGNSPLHF.

Ten or more counts support this clone. The genes are TRBV7-2 and TRBJ2-2, with D tentatively TRBD2 (6 bases). The germline gives CDR1 SGHTA, CDR2 FQGNSA. Trimming stripped 6 bases from V and 4 bases from J, with 12 bases between. The CDR3 is 14 amino acids. The CDR3 here is CASRSRGSTGELFF. The DNA of the CDR3 is TGTGCCAGCAGGTCCCGGGGGTCCACCGGGGAGCTGTTTTTT.

This clone has at least ten counts. The rearrangement links TRBV7-2 to TRBJ2-3; 7 nucleotides agree with TRBD2. The CDR3 extends over 14 amino acids. Germline trimming cut 0 bases from V and 9 bases from J; bases unmatched to any gene: 6. Germline V gene sequence: CDR1 SGHTA, CDR2 FQGNSA. The chain's CDR3 is CASSLAGGPNTQYF. Here the CDR3 DNA reads TGTGCCAGCAGCTTAGCGGGAGGGCCGAACACGCAGTATTTT.

This clone was picked up many times. The chain has TRBV5-1 and TRBJ2-7; no clear D. The CDR3 has 14 residues. CDR1 and CDR2 (germline): SGHRS, YFSETQ. The V gene lost 0 bases and the J gene lost 2 bases, with 9 bases spanning the gap. The CDR3: CASSLEGITYEQYF. The CDR3 nucleotides are TGCGCCAGCAGCTTGGAAGGGATTACCTACGAGCAGTACTTC.

This clone showed up many times. CDR3 nucleotide sequence: TGTGCCAGCAGTCCCTCGCTAGTCTTGGGGATAAATGAGCAGTTCTTC. This translates into CASSPSLVLGINEQFF. V gene TRBV28 combines with J gene TRBJ2-1, with D unresolved. Trimming stripped 5 bases from V and 7 bases from J, with 21 bases between. The length of the CDR3 is 16 residues. From germline, CDR1 is MDHEN and CDR2 SYDVKM.

This clone was detected once. The chain recombines TRBV11-1 with TRBJ2-3, with 11 nucleotides matching TRBD2. J was trimmed by 2 bases and V by 2 bases; bases with no gene match: 9. CDR1 and CDR2 from the germline V gene are SGHAT and FQDESV (reference sequence). The CDR3 is 18 amino acids. The CDR3 sequence: CASSLYLGLAGLTDTQYF. As DNA, the CDR3 is TGTGCCAGCAGCTTATACCTCGGACTAGCGGGTCTCACAGATACGCAGTATTTT.

Notes on this clone: A read error is possible here, since a much larger clone lies one base away. The chain joins TRBV29-1 to TRBJ2-7; D remains unclear. Trimming stripped 0 bases from V and 12 bases from J, with 15 bases between. CDR1 and CDR2 from the germline V gene are SQVTM and ANQGSEA. This CDR3 contains 12 residues. The CDR3 sequence: CSVEEWSQVTYF. CDR3 in DNA: TGCAGCGTTGAAGAATGGAGCCAGGTGACGTACTTC.

This clone was found many times. The chain uses TRBV5-1 and TRBJ2-1; no firm D call. CDR1 SGHRS and CDR2 YFSETQ come from the germline V gene. The CDR3 contains 15 residues. V was shortened by 0 bases and J by 2 bases, with 9 bases between the two germline ends. CDR3 loop: CASSLGGRAYNEQFF. In DNA form, the CDR3 reads TGCGCCAGCAGCTTGGGAGGCCGAGCCTACAATGAGCAGTTCTTC. Full variable domain (rest looked up from reference TRBV5-1 and TRBJ2-1): KAGVTQTPRYLIKTRGQQVTLSCSPISGHRSVSWYQQTPGQGLQFLFEYFSETQRNKGNFPGRFSGRQFSNSRSEMNVSTLELGDSALYLCASSLGGRAYNEQFFGPGTRLTVL.

This clone was recorded at least ten times. The chain couples TRBV15 to TRBJ2-2, with D perhaps TRBD1 or TRBD2 (6 bases each). The CDR3 contains 15 residues. In germline, CDR1 is LNHNV, CDR2 YYDKDF (reference sequence). V lost 1 base, J lost 6 bases, and 12 bases lay in between. The CDR3 is CATSRVSGAAGELFF. The CDR3, as DNA: TGTGCCACCAGCAGAGTATCGGGGGCCGCCGGGGAGCTGTTTTTT.